Sequencing of this T cell receptor beta chain was carried out in a study of beta chain features in type 1 diabetes (dated by TCRdb to the late 2010s). Regarding the research as a whole: Mean age, gender distribution, total cell number and subset yield were not different between patients and healthy donors. Across all samples, about 110 million sorted cells were examined, and cell number per subset correlated strongly with RNA yield. The study compared TCRB repertoires of sorted circulating CD4+ T cell subsets between recently diagnosed type 1 diabetes patients and matched healthy donors. Regulatory and stem cell-like memory subsets were obtained from only 8 patients and roughly 8 healthy donors, while naive and central memory subsets were obtained from all 30 or so donors. Broader findings and caveats from the paper: Naive, central memory and regulatory TCRB repertoires appeared to be more similar among patients than among healthy donors. Because cDNA rather than genomic DNA was sequenced, highly expressing activated cells could have been over-represented, although no difference in activation and CD3 levels was found between groups. Shorter templates might have been favored by PCR, but patient and control samples were amplified and corrected together, so both groups would have been affected equally by any skew. Type 1 diabetes patients showed a moderate but significant shortening of TCRB CDR3 length in all four CD4+ subsets. Fewer insertions and more nucleotide deletions at VDJ recombination sites were observed in patients with type 1 diabetes, implying thymic rearrangement abnormalities. Because small numbers of individuals were included in the HLA sub-analyses, any influence of HLA type on TCRB rearrangement was left unresolved.

Turning to this clone: Its antigen remains undetermined. It has no much larger one-base neighbor in the sample; base qualities were not kept.

The High Capacity cDNA Reverse Transcription Kit was used to reverse transcribe all of the isolated RNA, meaning that expressed TCRB transcripts were what got sequenced. Naive, central memory and regulatory T cell samples underwent deep immunoSEQ sequencing, averaging around 3.7 million total reads per sample. After sorted cells were lysed in RLT buffer, RNA was extracted with DNase-treated RNeasy Micro or Mini kits, with the choice depending on cell number. To prevent cross-contamination, every cell subset was processed on its own, while patient and healthy donor samples were processed together. TCRB sequences were amplified from cDNA with the immunoSEQ multiplex PCR, producing 87-bp fragments spanning the CDR3 region. The amplicons were sequenced using the Illumina HiSeq platform. Concerning the study's data processing: PCR bias was computationally corrected using synthetic template baselines, reads within Hamming distance 2 were collapsed, and singletons that could not be merged were discarded. Reads were aligned against IMGT to assign V, D and J genes, CDR3 length and insertions or deletions at six rearrangement sites. Within each subset, clonotype counts were normalized to sorted cell number, and only after that were true diversity and Gini coefficients computed with the tcR R package. The overlap coefficient, calculated on TCRB nucleotide sequences, was used to measure repertoire sharing. As a proxy for the pre-selection repertoire, out-of-frame TCRB sequences from naive cells were analyzed. TCRdb's version of the immuneACCESS table is confined to in-frame rearrangements and falls short of the full clone set. An unresolved V gene accounts for under half of the shortfall where checked; the remainder is of unknown origin. Clone size and V and J calls were adopted from that table, with D and trimming inferred from the DNA. Recorded for this sample are some 280,000 clones; roughly an eighth of them occurred a single time. Clones ranked in the top ten supply around 0.016% of the sample.

A single peripheral blood draw of about 116 mL on average was collected from each donor into heparinised tubes. A BD FACSAria II was used to sort naive, central memory, regulatory and stem cell-like memory CD4+ T cells with a panel that included CD45RO, CCR7, CD25, CD127, CD95 and CD27. Every sorted population had a purity above 95%. PBMCs were isolated immediately by Lymphoprep density gradient centrifugation and stained directly without culture. Samples were stained and sorted in pairs, with one healthy donor and one patient per experiment, so that batch effects were minimized. Reading the germline V gene (reference sequence) gives CDR1 DFQATT and CDR2 SNEGSKA. Trimming takes 5 bases from V and 7 bases from J, and the germline ends sit 11 bases apart. The CDR3, cysteine through phenylalanine, is 11 amino acids long. The read is trimmed to its CDR3 DNA, 33 bases read in frame from base 1.

Material for sequencing was naive CD4+ T cells from blood. Interpreted using the paper, the cell subset or site label stands for: true naive CD4+ T cells. The sequence joins TRBV20-1 to TRBJ1-2, with a weak D call of TRBD1 (5 bases match). The source is a man younger than 40 with type 1 diabetes. The nucleotide sequence is given as TGCAGTGCTTACAACGGGGGTGGCTACACCTTC. This yields the protein CSAYNGGGYTF.